This T cell receptor (beta chain) was sequenced during a study of cytomegalovirus exposure and HLA in healthy donors. Study-level points and caveats: The study flagged 150 to 200 TCR beta chains as cytomegalovirus-associated. As confirmed in vitro, a few CMV-associated chains were specific for CMV antigens. Diagnosis of cytomegalovirus status made by the classifier reportedly showed high specificity and sensitivity.

Profiled with immunoSEQ multiplex PCR; TCRdb holds only in-frame clones, not every one. The sample records 130,000 to 150,000 clones, 80% to 90% being singletons. With regard to this clone: No antigen is known for it.

The CDR3 covers 14 residues. V lost 0 bases to trimming and J lost 2 bases, with 7 bases between them. CDR1 is MNHNY and CDR2 is SVGAGI in the germline V gene (reference sequence). The donors formed part of the roughly 120-subject validation cohort, distinct from the roughly 730-subject first cohort. The rearrangement links TRBV6-6 to TRBJ1-1; D remains unclear. This receptor was obtained from a woman aged 25 to 39 in good health and CMV-seropositive. Sequences were obtained from PBMCs. CDR3 in amino acids: CASSYSRVNTEAFF. The CDR3 DNA is TGTGCCAGCAGTTACTCGCGGGTTAACACTGAAGCTTTCTTT.